This is a list of T cell receptor beta chains from one sample in a study of T cells in Graves' hyperthyroidism and ophthalmopathy. TCRdb used MiXCR to reprocess the multiplex PCR reads, holding one entry per CDR3 protein. The table shows roughly 570,000 distinct CDR3 sequences, with 15% to 19% occurring only once. Sequencing was carried out using blood. The receptors here all came from a woman aged 25 to 45 with Graves' hyperthyroidism. Each CDR3 is given with its conserved first and last residue. The D gene is left open where the match is weak. Clone size appears in some rows only: once, few, many, or a class for an expanded clone.

d_gene	v_gene	j_gene	abundance	CDR3aa	CDR3nt
TRBD2	TRBV14	TRBJ2-7	many	CASSQRTSGSYEQYF	TGTGCCAGCAGCCAACGTACTAGCGGGTCCTACGAGCAGTACTTC
.	TRBV11-1	TRBJ1-1	many	CASGQLVTTNTEAFF	TGTGCCAGCGGACAATTAGTCACAACCAACACTGAAGCTTTCTTT
.	TRBV18	TRBJ2-7	few	CASSHKGYEQYF	TGTGCCAGCTCACATAAAGGCTACGAGCAGTACTTC
.	TRBV24-1	TRBJ2-2	few	CATSDPGTRNTGELFF	TGTGCCACCAGTGATCCCGGGACACGGAACACCGGGGAGCTGTTTTTT
.	TRBV7-3	TRBJ2-7	.	CASSPGGTGPYEQYF	TGTGCCAGCAGCCCTGGGGGGACGGGTCCCTACGAGCAGTACTTC
TRBD1	TRBV28	TRBJ2-1	many	CASRGTGEQFF	TGTGCCAGCAGGGGGACAGGAGAGCAGTTCTTC
TRBD2	TRBV28	TRBJ2-1	.	CASSPGGLAGGWGYNEQFF	TGTGCCAGCAGCCCCGGCGGGCTAGCGGGAGGTTGGGGTTACAATGAGCAGTTCTTC
.	TRBV7-9	TRBJ2-5	many	CASSSRDIQETQYF	TGTGCCAGCAGCTCGAGGGACATCCAAGAGACCCAGTACTTC
.	TRBV28	TRBJ1-5	many	CASSLWAVSNQPQHF	TGTGCCAGCAGTTTATGGGCGGTGAGCAATCAGCCCCAGCATTTT
TRBD2	TRBV2	TRBJ2-3	many	CASRERGGTDTQYF	TGTGCCAGCCGGGAGCGGGGTGGCACAGATACGCAGTATTTT
TRBD2	TRBV5-1	TRBJ2-1	.	CASSWRLAGGSSNEQFF	TGCGCCAGCAGCTGGAGACTAGCGGGAGGATCTTCCAATGAGCAGTTCTTC
.	TRBV6-5	TRBJ2-7	.	CASSYLGSPSYEQYF	TGTGCCAGCAGTTATCTCGGCAGCCCCTCCTACGAGCAGTACTTC
.	TRBV30	TRBJ1-2	.	CAWSVQGRDGYTF	TGTGCCTGGAGTGTACAGGGCCGGGATGGCTACACCTTC
TRBD2	TRBV20-1	TRBJ2-2	.	CSARLIAGRPNTGELFF	TGCAGTGCGAGATTAATAGCGGGAAGGCCGAACACCGGGGAGCTGTTTTTT
.	TRBV20-1	TRBJ2-7	.	CSALGLANCEQYF	TGCAGTGCCCTCGGGCTAGCGAACTGCGAGCAGTACTTC
TRBD2	TRBV7-2	TRBJ2-2	.	CASSESSGPNTGELFF	TGTGCCAGCAGCGAGTCTAGCGGGCCGAACACCGGGGAGCTGTTTTTT
.	TRBV20-1	TRBJ2-3	many	CSARAPEDTQYF	TGCAGTGCTAGAGCCCCGGAGGATACGCAGTATTTT
TRBD1	TRBV2	TRBJ1-4	few	CASNTGGAGEKLFF	TGTGCCAGCAATACAGGGGGCGCTGGAGAAAAACTGTTTTTT
.	TRBV10-3	TRBJ2-1	.	CAISESIPSSYNEQFF	TGTGCCATCAGTGAGTCGATCCCAAGCTCCTACAATGAGCAGTTCTTC
TRBD1	TRBV12-3/TRBV12-4	TRBJ1-6	.	CASSRWTGSSYNSPLHF	TGTGCCAGCAGCCGTTGGACAGGAAGCTCCTATAATTCACCCCTCCACTTT
TRBD1	TRBV12-3/TRBV12-4	TRBJ2-1	once	CASTYGTENNEQFF	TGTGCCAGCACCTACGGGACAGAAAACAATGAGCAGTTCTTC
.	TRBV30	TRBJ1-1	.	CAWSVGGAEAFF	TGTGCCTGGAGTGTAGGTGGGGCTGAAGCTTTCTTT
.	TRBV27	TRBJ2-3	many	CASSLRHTDTQYF	TGTGCCAGCAGTTTACGTCACACAGATACGCAGTATTTT
.	TRBV5-1	TRBJ2-1	many	CASSRNLALDFAYNEQFF	TGCGCCAGCAGCCGAAACTTGGCCCTGGACTTCGCCTACAATGAGCAGTTCTTC
.	TRBV7-2	TRBJ2-1	.	CASSWFLLVWHEQFF	TGTGCCAGCAGCTGGTTCCTACTAGTTTGGCATGAGCAGTTCTTC
.	TRBV7-2	TRBJ1-4	.	CASSSTRGGEKLFF	TGTGCCAGCAGCTCGACAAGGGGGGGTGAAAAACTGTTTTTT
TRBD1	TRBV19	TRBJ2-1	.	CASHGQGAYNEQFF	TGTGCCAGTCATGGACAGGGTGCTTACAATGAGCAGTTCTTC
TRBD2	TRBV13	TRBJ2-3	many	CASSPAHERGDTDTQYF	TGTGCCAGCAGCCCGGCCCATGAACGGGGGGATACAGATACGCAGTATTTT
.	TRBV24-1	TRBJ2-1	.	CATGEQAGPYNEQFF	TGTGCCACCGGTGAACAGGCAGGGCCCTACAATGAGCAGTTCTTC
.	TRBV6-6	TRBJ2-7	many	CASSYLYRDGLTYEQYF	TGTGCCAGCAGTTACCTGTACCGGGACGGATTGACCTACGAGCAGTACTTC
.	TRBV20-1	TRBJ1-6	few	CSARDTENSPLHF	TGCAGTGCTAGAGATACTGAAAATTCACCCCTCCACTTT
TRBD2	TRBV11-2	TRBJ2-2	many	CASSLRLAGFDTGELFF	TGTGCCAGCAGCTTGAGGCTAGCGGGATTCGACACCGGGGAGCTGTTTTTT
.	TRBV2	TRBJ2-3	many	CASTWMEADTQYF	TGTGCCAGCACATGGATGGAGGCAGATACGCAGTATTTT
TRBD2	TRBV9	TRBJ2-1	few	CASSVEAGVMNEQFF	TGTGCCAGCAGCGTAGAAGCGGGAGTAATGAATGAGCAGTTCTTC
.	TRBV6-2/TRBV6-3	TRBJ1-2	.	CASSYSFYGYTF	TGTGCCAGCAGTTACTCGTTCTATGGCTACACCTTC